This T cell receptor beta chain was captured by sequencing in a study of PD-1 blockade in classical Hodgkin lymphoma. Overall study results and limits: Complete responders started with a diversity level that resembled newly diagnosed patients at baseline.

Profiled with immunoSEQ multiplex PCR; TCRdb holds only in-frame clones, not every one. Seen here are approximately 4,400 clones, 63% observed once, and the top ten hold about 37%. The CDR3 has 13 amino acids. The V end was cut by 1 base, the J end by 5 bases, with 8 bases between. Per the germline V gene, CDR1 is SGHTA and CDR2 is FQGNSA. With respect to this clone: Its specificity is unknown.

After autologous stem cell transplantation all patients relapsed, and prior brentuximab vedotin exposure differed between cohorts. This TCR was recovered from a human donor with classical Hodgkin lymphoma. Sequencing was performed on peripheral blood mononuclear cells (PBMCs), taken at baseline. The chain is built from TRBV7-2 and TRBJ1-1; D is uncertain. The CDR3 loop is CASSLDLRTEAFF. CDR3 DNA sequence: TGTGCCAGCAGCTTAGACCTACGAACTGAAGCTTTCTTT.